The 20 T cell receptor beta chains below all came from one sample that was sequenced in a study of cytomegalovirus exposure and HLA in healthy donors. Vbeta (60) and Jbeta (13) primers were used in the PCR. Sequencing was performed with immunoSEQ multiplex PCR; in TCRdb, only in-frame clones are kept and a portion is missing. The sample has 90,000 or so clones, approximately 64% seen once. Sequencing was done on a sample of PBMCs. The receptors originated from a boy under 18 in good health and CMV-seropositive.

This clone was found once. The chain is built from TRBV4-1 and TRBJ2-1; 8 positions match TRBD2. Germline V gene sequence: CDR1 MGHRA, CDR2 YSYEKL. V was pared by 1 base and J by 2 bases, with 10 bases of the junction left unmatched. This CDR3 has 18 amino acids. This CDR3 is CASSQGRQRGSTYNEQFF. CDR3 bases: TGCGCCAGCAGCCAAGGTCGTCAGCGGGGGAGTACCTACAATGAGCAGTTCTTC.

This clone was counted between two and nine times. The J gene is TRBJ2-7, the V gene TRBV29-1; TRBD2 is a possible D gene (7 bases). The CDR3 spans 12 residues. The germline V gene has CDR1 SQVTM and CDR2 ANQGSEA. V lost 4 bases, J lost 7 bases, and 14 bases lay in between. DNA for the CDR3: TGCAGCGTTGTAGGGGGGGGCGAGGAGCAGTACTTC. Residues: CSVVGGGEEQYF.

The CDR3 is CSVEYRGTGVNTEAFF. CDR3 in DNA: TGCAGCGTTGAATATCGAGGGACAGGGGTGAACACTGAAGCTTTCTTT. This sequence joins TRBV29-1 and TRBJ1-1, with 10 nucleotides matching TRBD1. There are 16 residues in the CDR3. Germline lookup yields CDR1 SQVTM and CDR2 ANQGSEA. The junction had 6 bases not matched to a gene; V was cut back by 2 bases and J by 0 bases.

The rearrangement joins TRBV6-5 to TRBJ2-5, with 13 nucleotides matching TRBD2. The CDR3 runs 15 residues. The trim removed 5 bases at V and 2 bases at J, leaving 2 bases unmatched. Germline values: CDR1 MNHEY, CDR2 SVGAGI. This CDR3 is CASSILAGGQETQYF. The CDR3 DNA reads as TGTGCCAGCAGTATACTAGCGGGAGGGCAAGAGACCCAGTACTTC.

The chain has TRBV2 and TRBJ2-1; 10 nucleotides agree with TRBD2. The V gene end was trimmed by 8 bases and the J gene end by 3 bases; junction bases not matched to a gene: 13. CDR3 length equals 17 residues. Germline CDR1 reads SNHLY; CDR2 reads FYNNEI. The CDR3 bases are TGTGCCAGCCGTCCTCGGGGAGCGGGGGGGGTCTACAATGAGCAGTTCTTC. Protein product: CASRPRGAGGVYNEQFF.

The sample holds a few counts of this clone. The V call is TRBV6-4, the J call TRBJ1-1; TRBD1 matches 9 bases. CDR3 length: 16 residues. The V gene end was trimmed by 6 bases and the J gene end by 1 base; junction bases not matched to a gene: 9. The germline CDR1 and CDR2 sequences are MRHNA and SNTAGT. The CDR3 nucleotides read TGTGCCAGCAGACGGGACAGGGTAACACCGAACACTGAAGCTTTCTTT. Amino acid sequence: CASRRDRVTPNTEAFF.

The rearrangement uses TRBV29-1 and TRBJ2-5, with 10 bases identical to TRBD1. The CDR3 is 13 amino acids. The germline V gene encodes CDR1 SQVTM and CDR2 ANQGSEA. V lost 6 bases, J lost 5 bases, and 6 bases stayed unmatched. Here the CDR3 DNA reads TGCAGCGTGGAGGGACAGGGGAGGGAGACCCAGTACTTC. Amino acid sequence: CSVEGQGRETQYF.

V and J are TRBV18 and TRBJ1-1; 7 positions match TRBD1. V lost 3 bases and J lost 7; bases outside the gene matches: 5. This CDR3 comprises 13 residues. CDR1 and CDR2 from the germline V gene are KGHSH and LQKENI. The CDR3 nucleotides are TGTGCCAGCTCACCCTCCCGGGACAGTGAAGCTTTCTTT. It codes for CASSPSRDSEAFF.

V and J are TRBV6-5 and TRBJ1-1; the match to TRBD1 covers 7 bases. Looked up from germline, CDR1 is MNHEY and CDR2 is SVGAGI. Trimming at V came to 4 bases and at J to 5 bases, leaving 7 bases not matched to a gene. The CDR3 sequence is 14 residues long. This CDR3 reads CASSFDREVTEAFF. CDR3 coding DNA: TGTGCCAGCAGTTTCGACAGGGAGGTAACTGAAGCTTTCTTT.

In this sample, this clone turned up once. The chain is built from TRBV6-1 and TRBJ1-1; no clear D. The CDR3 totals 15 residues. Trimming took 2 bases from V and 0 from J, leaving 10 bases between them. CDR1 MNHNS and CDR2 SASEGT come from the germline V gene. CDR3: CASSELGNLNTEAFF. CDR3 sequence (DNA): TGTGCCAGCAGTGAATTGGGCAACCTGAACACTGAAGCTTTCTTT.

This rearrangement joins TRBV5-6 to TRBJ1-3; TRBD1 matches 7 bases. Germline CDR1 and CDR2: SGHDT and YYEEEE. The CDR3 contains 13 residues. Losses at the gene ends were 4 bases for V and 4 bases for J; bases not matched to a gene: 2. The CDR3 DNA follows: TGTGCCAGCAGCGGGACAGTGGGAAACACCATATATTTT. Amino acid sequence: CASSGTVGNTIYF.

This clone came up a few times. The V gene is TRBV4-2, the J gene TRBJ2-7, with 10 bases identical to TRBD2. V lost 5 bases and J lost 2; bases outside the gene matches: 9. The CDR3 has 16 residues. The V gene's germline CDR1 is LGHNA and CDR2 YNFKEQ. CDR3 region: CASSSPVAGGPYEQYF. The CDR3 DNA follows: TGTGCCAGCAGCTCCCCAGTAGCGGGGGGACCCTACGAGCAGTACTTC.

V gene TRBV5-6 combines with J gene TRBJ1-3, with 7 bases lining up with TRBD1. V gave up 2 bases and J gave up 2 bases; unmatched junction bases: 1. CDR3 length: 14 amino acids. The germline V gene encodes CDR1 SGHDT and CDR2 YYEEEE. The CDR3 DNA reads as TGTGCCAGCAGCTTAAGGGGGCCTGGAAACACCATATATTTT. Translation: CASSLRGPGNTIYF.

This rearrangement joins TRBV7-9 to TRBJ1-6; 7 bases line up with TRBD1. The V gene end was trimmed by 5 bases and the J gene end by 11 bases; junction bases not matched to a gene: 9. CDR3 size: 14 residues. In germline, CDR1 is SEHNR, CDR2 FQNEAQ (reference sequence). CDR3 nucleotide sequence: TGTGCCAGCAGCCTCAGACAGGGCCATACACCCCTCCACTTT. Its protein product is CASSLRQGHTPLHF.

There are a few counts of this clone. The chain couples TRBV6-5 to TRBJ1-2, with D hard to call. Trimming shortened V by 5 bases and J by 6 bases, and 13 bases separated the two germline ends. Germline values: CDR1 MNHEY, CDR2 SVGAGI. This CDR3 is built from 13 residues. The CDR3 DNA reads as TGTGCCAGCAGTCCTATCCTGAACCATGGCTACACCTTC. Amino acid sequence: CASSPILNHGYTF.

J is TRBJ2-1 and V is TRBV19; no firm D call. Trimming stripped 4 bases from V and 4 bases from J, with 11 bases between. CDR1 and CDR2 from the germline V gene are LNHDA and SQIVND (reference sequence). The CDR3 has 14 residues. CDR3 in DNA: TGTGCCAGTAGTAGGGCGCTCGATTACAATGAGCAGTTCTTC. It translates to CASSRALDYNEQFF.

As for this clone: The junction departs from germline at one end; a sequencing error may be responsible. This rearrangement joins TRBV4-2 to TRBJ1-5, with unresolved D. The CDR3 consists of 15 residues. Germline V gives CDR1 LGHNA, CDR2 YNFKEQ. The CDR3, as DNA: TGTGCCAGCAGCCAAGGTCCGGAGCCCAATCAGCCCCAGAATTTT. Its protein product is CASSQGPEPNQPQNF.

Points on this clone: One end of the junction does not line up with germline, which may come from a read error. The CDR3 is CASSHPGRGRNDGYTF. CDR3 nucleotide sequence: TGTGCCAGCAGCCATCCTGGCAGGGGGCGTAACGATGGCTACACCTTC. The chain joins TRBV4-2 to TRBJ1-2; 8 bases are a match to TRBD1. This CDR3 is built from 16 residues. Germline loops: CDR1 LGHNA, CDR2 YNFKEQ.

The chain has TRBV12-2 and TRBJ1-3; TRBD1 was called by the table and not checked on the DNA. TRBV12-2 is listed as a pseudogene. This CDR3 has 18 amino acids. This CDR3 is CASPLTGTGVLSGNTIYF. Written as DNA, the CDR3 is TGTGCAAGTCCCCTCACCGGGACAGGGGTTCTCTCTGGAAACACCATATATTTT.

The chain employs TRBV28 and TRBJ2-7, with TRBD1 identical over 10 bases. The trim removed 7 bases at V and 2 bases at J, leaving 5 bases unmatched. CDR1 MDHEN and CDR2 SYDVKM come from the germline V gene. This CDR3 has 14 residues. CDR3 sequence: CASIRTGGTYEQYF. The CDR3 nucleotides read TGTGCCAGCATCAGGACAGGGGGGACCTACGAGCAGTACTTC.